The present TCR beta chain was sequenced within a study of blood T cell repertoires in COVID-19. Method: immunoSEQ multiplex PCR; TCRdb's copy keeps in-frame clones and lacks some. The sample has 240,000 or so clones, roughly 85% seen once. The germline V gene has CDR1 LNHDA and CDR2 SQIVND (reference sequence). V was trimmed by 5 bases and J by 1 base, leaving 6 bases between them. This CDR3 contains 13 residues. This receptor was identified in a woman between 18 and 30 years old with acute or convalescent COVID-19. The sample was peripheral blood. The chain has TRBV19 and TRBJ1-5, with D unresolved. DNA of the CDR3: TGTGCCAGTAGTTTCCGGAGCAATCAGCCCCAGCATTTT. This encodes CASSFRSNQPQHF. Complete variable domain (other parts from reference TRBV19 and TRBJ1-5): DGGITQSPKYLFRKEGQNVTLSCEQNLNHDAMYWYRQDPGQGLRLIYYSQIVNDFQKGDIAEGYSVSREKKESFPLTVTSAQKNPTAFYLCASSFRSNQPQHFGDGTRLSIL.